This T cell receptor (beta chain) was sequenced in a study of blood T cell repertoires in COVID-19. Looking at the study overall: Italy, Spain and the United States were the sources of the convalescent and acute COVID-19 samples. T cells, B-cell-depleted T cells, or PBMCs supplied cDNA or gDNA.

CDR3 length equals 14 residues. V was pared by 8 bases and J by 9 bases, with 8 bases of the junction left unmatched. In germline, CDR1 is LNHDA, CDR2 SQIVND (reference sequence). Per the original methods: Reference gene primer amplification gave estimated nucleated cell counts. Assay used: immunoSEQ multiplex PCR; TCRdb lists only in-frame clones, some missing. V and J calls and clone size are those listed in that table; D and trimming were worked out from the DNA. The sample shows roughly 120,000 clones, 65% to 90% of them seen only once. Specimen: peripheral blood. The receptor was isolated from a woman over 75 with active or convalescent COVID-19. This chain connects TRBV19 to TRBJ1-6; 9 bases are shared with TRBD1. The CDR3 sequence: CASWDRAVGSPLHF. DNA for the CDR3: TGTGCCAGTTGGGACAGGGCGGTTGGTTCACCCCTCCACTTT.